This TCR beta chain was sequenced in a study of brain T cells in children with intractable seizures. The CDR3 runs to 14 residues. Germline V gene lookup returns CDR1 SGHNT and CDR2 YYREEE (reference sequence). Trimming took off 1 base at V and 4 bases at J, with 10 bases between the two ends. A remark on this clone: Its target is not known.

Only cases whose brain tissue showed the highest T cell transcript signatures were sequenced. TCRdb's copy holds only in-frame clones and misses some; the assay was immunoSEQ multiplex PCR. This sample has approximately 110,000 clones, with 94% found just once. Points from the study as a whole: Viral specificity was inferred only from CDR3 similarity; HCMV serostatus was unknown.

The sequence came from a boy in the first two years of life with hemimegalencephaly and intractable seizures. The gene calls are TRBV5-4 and TRBJ2-3, with a tentative D call TRBD1 (5 bases). Specimen: peripheral blood, collected at surgery. CDR3 in DNA: TGTGCCAGCAGCTTGAGGGGTATGTCAGATACGCAGTATTTT. Translation gives CASSLRGMSDTQYF.